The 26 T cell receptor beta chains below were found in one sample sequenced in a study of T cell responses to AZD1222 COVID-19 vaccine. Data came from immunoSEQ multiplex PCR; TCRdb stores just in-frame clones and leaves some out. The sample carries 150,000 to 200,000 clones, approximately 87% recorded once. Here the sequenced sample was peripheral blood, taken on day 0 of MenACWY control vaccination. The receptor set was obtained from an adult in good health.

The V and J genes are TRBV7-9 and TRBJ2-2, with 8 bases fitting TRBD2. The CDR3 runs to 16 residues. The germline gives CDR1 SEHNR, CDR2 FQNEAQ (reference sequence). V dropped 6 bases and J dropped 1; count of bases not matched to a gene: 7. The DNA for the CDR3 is TGTGCCAGCAGTAAAGCTAGCGGGCGGAACACCGGGGAGCTGTTTTTT. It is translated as CASSKASGRNTGELFF.

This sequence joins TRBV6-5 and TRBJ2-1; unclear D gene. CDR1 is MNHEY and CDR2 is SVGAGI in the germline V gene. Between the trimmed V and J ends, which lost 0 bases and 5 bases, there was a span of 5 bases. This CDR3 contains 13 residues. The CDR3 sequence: CASSYSGNNEQFF. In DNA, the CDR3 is TGTGCCAGCAGTTACTCGGGAAACAATGAGCAGTTCTTC.

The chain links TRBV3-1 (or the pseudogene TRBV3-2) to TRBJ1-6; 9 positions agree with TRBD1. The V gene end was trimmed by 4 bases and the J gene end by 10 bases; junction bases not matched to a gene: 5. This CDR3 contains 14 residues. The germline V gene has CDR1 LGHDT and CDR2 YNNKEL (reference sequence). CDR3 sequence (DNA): TGTGCCAGCAGCCCGACAGGGGGGCTGTCACCCCTCCACTTT. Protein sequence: CASSPTGGLSPLHF.

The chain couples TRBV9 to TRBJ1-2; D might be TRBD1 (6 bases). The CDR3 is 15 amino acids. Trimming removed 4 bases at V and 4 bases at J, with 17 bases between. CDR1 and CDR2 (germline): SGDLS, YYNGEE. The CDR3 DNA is TGTGCCAGCAGCCCGGACAGTTCTTTGTTCTATGGCTACACCTTC. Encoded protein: CASSPDSSLFYGYTF.

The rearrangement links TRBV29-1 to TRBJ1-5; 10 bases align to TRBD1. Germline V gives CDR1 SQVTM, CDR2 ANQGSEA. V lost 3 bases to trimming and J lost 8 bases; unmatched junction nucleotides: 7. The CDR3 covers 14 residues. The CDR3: CSVERGTGEEPQHF. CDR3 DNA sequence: TGCAGCGTTGAGAGGGGGACAGGGGAAGAGCCCCAGCATTTT.

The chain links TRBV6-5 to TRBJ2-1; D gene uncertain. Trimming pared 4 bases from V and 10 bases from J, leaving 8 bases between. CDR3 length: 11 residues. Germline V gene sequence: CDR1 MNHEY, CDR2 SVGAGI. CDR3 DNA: TGTGCCAGCAGTTCCGGGTTCGAGCAGTTCTTC. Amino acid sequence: CASSSGFEQFF.

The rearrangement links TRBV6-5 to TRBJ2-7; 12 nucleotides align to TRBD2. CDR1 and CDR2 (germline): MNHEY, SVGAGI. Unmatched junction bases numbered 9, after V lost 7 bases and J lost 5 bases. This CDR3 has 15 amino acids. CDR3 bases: TGTGCCAGCACTGCGAGACTAGCGGGAGAAGACGAGCAGTACTTC. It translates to CASTARLAGEDEQYF.

CDR3 nucleotides: TGCGCCAGCAGCGTTTCGGTGGGGTGGTACGGGGACAGGGACAATGAGCAGTTCTTC. This sequence encodes CASSVSVGWYGDRDNEQFF. V is TRBV5-1 and J is TRBJ2-1, with 9 bases fitting TRBD1. The CDR3 totals 19 residues. V was clipped by 4 bases and J by 5 bases; unmatched bases: 19. Per germline, CDR1 SGHRS and CDR2 YFSETQ.

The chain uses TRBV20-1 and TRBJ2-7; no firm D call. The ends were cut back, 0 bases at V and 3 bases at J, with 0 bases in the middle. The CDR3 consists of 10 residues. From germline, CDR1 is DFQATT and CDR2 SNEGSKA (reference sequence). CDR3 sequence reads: CSARDYEQYF. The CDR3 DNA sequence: TGCAGTGCTAGAGACTACGAGCAGTACTTC.

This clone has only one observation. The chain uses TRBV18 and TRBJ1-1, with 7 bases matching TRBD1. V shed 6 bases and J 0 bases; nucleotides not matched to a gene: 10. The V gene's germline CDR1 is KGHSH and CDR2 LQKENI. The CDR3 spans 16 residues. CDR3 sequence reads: CASSRDSPKLNTEAFF. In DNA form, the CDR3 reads TGTGCCAGCTCGCGGGACAGTCCTAAGCTGAACACTGAAGCTTTCTTT.

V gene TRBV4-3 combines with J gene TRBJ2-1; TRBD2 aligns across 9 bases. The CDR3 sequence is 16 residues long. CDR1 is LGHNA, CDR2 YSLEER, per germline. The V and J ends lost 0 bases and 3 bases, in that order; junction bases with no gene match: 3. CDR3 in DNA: TGCGCCAGCAGCCAAGAAAGCGGGGGGCTCTACAATGAGCAGTTCTTC. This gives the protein CASSQESGGLYNEQFF.

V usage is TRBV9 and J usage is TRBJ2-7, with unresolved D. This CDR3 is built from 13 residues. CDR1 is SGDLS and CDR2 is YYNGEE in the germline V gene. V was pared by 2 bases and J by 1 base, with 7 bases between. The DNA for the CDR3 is TGTGCCAGCAGCGTTGGGGTGTCCTACGAGCAGTACTTC. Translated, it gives CASSVGVSYEQYF.

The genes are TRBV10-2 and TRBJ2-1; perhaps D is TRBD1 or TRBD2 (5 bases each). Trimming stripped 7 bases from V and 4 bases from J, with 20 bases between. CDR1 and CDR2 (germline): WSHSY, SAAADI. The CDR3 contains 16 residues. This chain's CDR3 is CASNLRDRVTYNEQFF. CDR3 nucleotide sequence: TGCGCCAGCAACTTGAGGGACCGCGTCACGTACAATGAGCAGTTCTTC.

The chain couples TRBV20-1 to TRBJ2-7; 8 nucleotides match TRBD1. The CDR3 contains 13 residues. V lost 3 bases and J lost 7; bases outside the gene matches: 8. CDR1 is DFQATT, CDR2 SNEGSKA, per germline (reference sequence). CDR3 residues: CSASGQGAGEQYF. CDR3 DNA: TGCAGTGCTAGTGGGCAGGGGGCGGGTGAGCAGTACTTC.

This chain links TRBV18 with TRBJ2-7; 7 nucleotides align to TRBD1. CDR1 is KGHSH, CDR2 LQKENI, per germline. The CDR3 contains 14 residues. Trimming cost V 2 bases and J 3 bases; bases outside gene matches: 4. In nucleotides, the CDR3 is TGTGCCAGCTCACCAGGCCGACAGGGCTACGAGCAGTACTTC. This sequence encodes CASSPGRQGYEQYF.

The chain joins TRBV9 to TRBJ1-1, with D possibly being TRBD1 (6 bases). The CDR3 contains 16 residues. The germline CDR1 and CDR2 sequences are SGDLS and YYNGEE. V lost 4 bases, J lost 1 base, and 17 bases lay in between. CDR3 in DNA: TGTGCCAGCAGCACTACCCACGAGGGGGGGAACACTGAAGCTTTCTTT. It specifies CASSTTHEGGNTEAFF.

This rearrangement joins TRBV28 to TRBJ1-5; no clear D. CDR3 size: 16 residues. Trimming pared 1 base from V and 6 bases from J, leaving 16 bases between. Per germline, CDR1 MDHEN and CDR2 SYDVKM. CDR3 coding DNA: TGTGCCAGCAGTTTATCCGGTGGGGTGACGGGTCAGCCCCAGCATTTT. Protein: CASSLSGGVTGQPQHF.

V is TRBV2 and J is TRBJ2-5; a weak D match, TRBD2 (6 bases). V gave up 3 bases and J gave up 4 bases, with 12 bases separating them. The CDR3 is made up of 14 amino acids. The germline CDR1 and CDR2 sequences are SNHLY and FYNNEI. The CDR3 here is CASSDDGGRETQYF. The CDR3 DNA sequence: TGTGCCAGCAGTGATGACGGAGGGCGAGAGACCCAGTACTTC. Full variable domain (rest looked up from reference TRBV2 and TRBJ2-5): EPEVTQTPSHQVTQMGQEVILRCVPISNHLYFYWYRQILGQKVEFLVSFYNNEISEKSEIFDDQFSVERPDGSNFTLKIRSTKLEDSAMYFCASSDDGGRETQYFGPGTRLLVL.

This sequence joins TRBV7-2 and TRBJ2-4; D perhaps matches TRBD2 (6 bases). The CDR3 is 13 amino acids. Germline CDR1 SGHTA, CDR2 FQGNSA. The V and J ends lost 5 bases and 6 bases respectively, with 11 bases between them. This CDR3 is CASSTDSGNIQYF. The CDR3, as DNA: TGTGCCAGCAGCACAGATAGCGGAAACATTCAGTACTTC.

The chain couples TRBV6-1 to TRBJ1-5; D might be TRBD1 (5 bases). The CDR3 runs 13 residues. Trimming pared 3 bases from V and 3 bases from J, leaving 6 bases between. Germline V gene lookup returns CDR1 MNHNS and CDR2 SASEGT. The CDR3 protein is CASSEDTNQPQHF. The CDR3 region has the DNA TGTGCCAGCAGTGAGGACACCAATCAGCCCCAGCATTTT.

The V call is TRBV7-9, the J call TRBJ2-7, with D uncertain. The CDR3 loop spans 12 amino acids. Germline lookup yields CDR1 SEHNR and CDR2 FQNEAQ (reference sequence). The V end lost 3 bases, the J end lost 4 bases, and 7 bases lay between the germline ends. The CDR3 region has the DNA TGTGCCAGCAGCTTTGTAGAATACGAGCAGTACTTC. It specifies CASSFVEYEQYF.

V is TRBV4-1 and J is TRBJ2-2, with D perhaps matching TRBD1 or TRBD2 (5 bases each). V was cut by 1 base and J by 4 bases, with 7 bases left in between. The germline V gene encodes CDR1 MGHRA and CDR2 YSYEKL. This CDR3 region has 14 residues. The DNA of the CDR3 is TGCGCCAGCAGCCAAGTCGGGACCACCGGGGAGCTGTTTTTT. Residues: CASSQVGTTGELFF.

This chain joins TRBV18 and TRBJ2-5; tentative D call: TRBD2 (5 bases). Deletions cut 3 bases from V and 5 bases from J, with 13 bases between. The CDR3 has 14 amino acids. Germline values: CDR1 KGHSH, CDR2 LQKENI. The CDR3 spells CASSPSLGRETQYF. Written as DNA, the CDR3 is TGTGCCAGCTCACCCTCACTAGGAAGGGAGACCCAGTACTTC.

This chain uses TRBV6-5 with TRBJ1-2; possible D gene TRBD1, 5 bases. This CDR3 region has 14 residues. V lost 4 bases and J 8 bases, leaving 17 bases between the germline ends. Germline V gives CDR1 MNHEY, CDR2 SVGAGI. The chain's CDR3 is CASSLGGGAYGYTF. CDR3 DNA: TGTGCCAGCAGTTTGGGGGGGGGAGCGTACGGCTACACCTTC.

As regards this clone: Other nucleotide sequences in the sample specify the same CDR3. Here the CDR3 reads CASSLEGSYEQYF. The CDR3 DNA sequence: TGTGCCAGCAGCCTGGAGGGGTCCTACGAGCAGTACTTC. V usage is TRBV5-6 and J usage is TRBJ2-7, with D possibly being TRBD2 (6 bases). V was clipped by 4 bases and J by 1 base, with 9 bases between them. The germline CDR1 and CDR2 sequences are SGHDT and YYEEEE. There are 13 residues in the CDR3.

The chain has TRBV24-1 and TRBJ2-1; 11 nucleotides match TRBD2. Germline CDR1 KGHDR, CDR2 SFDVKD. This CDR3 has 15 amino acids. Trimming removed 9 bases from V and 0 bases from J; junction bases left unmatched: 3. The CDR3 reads CATDSGRASYNEQFF. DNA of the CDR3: TGTGCCACCGATAGCGGGAGGGCCTCCTACAATGAGCAGTTCTTC.